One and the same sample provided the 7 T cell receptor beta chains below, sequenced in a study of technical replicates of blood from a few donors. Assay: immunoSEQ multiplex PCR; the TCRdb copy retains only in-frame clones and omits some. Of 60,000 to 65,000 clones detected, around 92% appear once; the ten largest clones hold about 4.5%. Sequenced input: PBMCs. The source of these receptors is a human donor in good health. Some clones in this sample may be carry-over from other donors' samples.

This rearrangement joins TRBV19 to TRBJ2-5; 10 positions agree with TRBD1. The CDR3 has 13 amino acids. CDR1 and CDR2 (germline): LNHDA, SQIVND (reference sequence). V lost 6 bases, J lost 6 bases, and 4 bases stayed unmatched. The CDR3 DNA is TGTGCCAGTAGAGGGACAGGGGCCAAGACCCAGTACTTC. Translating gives CASRGTGAKTQYF.

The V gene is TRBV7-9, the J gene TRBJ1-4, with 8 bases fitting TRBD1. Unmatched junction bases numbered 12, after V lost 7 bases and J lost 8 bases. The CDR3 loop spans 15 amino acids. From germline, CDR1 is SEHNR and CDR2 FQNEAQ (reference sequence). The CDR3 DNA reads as TGTGCCAGCAAGGCTTCGGCAGGGGGCTGGGAAAAACTGTTTTTT. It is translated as CASKASAGGWEKLFF.

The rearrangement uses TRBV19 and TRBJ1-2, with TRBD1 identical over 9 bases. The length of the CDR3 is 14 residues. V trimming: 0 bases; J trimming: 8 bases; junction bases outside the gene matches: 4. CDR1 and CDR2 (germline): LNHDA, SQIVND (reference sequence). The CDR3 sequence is CASSIDTGGIGYTF. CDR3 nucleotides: TGTGCCAGTAGTATAGATACAGGGGGCATAGGCTACACCTTC.

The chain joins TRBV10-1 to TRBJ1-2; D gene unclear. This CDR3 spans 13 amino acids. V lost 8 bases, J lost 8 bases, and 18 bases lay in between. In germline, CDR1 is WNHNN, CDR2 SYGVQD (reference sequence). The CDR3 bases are TGCGCCAGCGACTACATGAAACCCGGAGGCTACACCTTC. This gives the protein CASDYMKPGGYTF.

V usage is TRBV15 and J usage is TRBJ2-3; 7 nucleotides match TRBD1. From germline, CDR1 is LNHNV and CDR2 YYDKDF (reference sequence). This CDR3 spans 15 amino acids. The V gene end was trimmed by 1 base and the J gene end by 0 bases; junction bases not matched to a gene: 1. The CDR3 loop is CATSRVDRSTDTQYF. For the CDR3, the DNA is TGTGCCACCAGCAGAGTGGACAGGAGCACAGATACGCAGTATTTT.

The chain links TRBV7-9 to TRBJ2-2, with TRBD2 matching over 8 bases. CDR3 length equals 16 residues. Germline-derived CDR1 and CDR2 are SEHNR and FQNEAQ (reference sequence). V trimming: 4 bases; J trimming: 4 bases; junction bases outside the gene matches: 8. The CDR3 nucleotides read TGTGCCAGCAGCTCCCGTGGGCTAGCGGGCACCGGGGAGCTGTTTTTT. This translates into CASSSRGLAGTGELFF.

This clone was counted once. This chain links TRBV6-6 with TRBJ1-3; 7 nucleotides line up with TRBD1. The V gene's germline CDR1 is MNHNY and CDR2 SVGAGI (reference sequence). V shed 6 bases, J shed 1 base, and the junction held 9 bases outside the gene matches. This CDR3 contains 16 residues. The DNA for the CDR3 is TGTGCCAGCAGGGCAGGGGGGCCTCTTTCTGGAAACACCATATATTTT. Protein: CASRAGGPLSGNTIYF.